This TCR beta chain was sequenced during a study of shared clonotypes between healthy human individuals (dated by TCRdb to about 2020). With regard to the full study: A couple of women and a few men aged 18 to 49 years were included in the cohort. For each donor, CD4 naive and CD4 memory were each given three plates, CD8 naive was given two plates, and CD8 memory was given one plate. Blood TCR repertoires of a handful of healthy adults were deeply sequenced to estimate repertoire size and the extent of clonotype sharing between individuals. Different laboratories and diverse techniques were used to prepare libraries and sequence TCR repertoires, to increase sequencing depth and limit assay-specific biases. Each donor's leukapheresis produced roughly between roughly 0.85 and 10 billion PBMCs. Study-level results and caveats: Because the study included a small number of donors, the genetic and exposure-history diversity represented was limited. Sampling was restricted to blood, and TCR repertoires in tissue are likely to differ from TCR repertoires in blood. Larger estimated clonotype richness was generally found for naive subsets than for memory subsets. Higher generation probabilities were observed for clonotypes shared by all four sorted-subset donors than for non-shared clonotypes. Rarefaction of sorted-subset datasets indicated incomplete sequencing despite the large sequencing depth. Pairwise subsampling led to the expectation that sequencing depth would affect the degree of clonotype sharing among donors. Across a few donors, approximately 4.9% of naive CD4, approximately 3.5% of naive CD8, roughly 2.2% of memory CD4, and 0.4% of memory CD8 clonotypes were shared.

Using the deep immunoSEQ assay, TCR CDR3 regions were amplified from genomic DNA by multiplex PCR. Genomic DNA extracted from each cell subset was distributed evenly over all wells of several immunoSEQ 96-well plates, and each plate served as one replicate. For sorted subsets, each replicate PCR was loaded with around 200 ng genomic DNA, equivalent to about 30,000 T cell genomes. Purified libraries were measured with a Qubit 3.0 fluorometer, size-checked on a Bioanalyzer 2100, and measured again with the KAPA Library Quantification kit. A separate single-read 150-cycle Illumina NextSeq 550 flow cell was used to sequence each immunoSEQ 96-well plate. Regarding the original processing steps: Because the immunoSEQ output included only junctional sequences and no quality scores, the filtering could not be the same as the filtering used for full-length reads. Sequences were annotated with PyIR, a Python wrapper for IgBLAST v1.9, and V/J genes and CDR3 were assigned using IMGT germline references. Any read was removed if the V/J assignment was weak (E-value above 1e-6), the CDR3 was missing, or the read contained stop codons, out-of-frame junctions, or ambiguous translated residues. V3J clonotypes were defined as sequences sharing the same inferred V gene, J gene, and CDR3 amino acid sequence. Percentage overlap between repertoires was calculated by dividing the number of shared unique clonotypes by the size of the smaller repertoire. Repertoire richness was assessed with RTK rarefaction, the Chao1 estimator, and Recon v2.1 estimates of unobserved clonotypes. OLGA was used to compute generation probabilities for all TCRbeta clonotypes that the gDNA method yielded from a handful of donors. Imported from immuneACCESS, the table was reduced by TCRdb to in-frame sequences with V and J called. These copies leave out some clones; in studies compared against another copy, an unresolved V gene accounts for under half, and the cause of the remainder is not known. V, J and clone size reflect that table, while D and trimming were determined from the DNA. Recorded for this sample are about 2 million clones; roughly 94% of them occurred a single time. The ten largest account for more than 0.1% of the sample.

The donors were healthy, HIV-negative adults with no recently reported acute infections or vaccinations. Every donor was a Caucasian adult living in Nashville, Tennessee, USA. CD4+ T cells were enriched by magnetic negative selection; naive cells were then positively selected on CD45RA, and the negative fraction formed the memory subset. After blood collection by leukapheresis, PBMCs were isolated using Ficoll-Histopaque density gradient centrifugation and then cryopreserved in the vapor phase of liquid nitrogen. Analytical flow cytometry was used to check the purity and quantity of each magnetically sorted T cell population. Each sorted fraction had its genomic DNA isolated and then quantified by UV absorbance on a Nanodrop 2000c. Note on this clone: Which antigen it targets is not known. No base quality values were provided; no much bigger clone lies one nucleotide off.

The CDR3 holds 13 amino acids from the cysteine to the phenylalanine. Of the read, only the CDR3 DNA is kept; its 39 bases are in frame from base 1. The receptor comes from a man aged 18 to 30 in good health. Sequenced sample: naive CD4+ T cells sorted from blood. Reading the label with the study, this specimen's cell subset or site is: CD45RA+ positively selected. This chain joins TRBV21-1 to TRBJ2-3; the D call TRBD1 from the table was never checked on the DNA. TRBV21-1 is a pseudogene locus. The DNA reads as follows: TGTGCCAGCAGCAAATGGTCAGGGGGCGAGCAGTATTTT. The encoded protein is CASSKWSGGEQYF.